What follows is one TCR beta chain and its context. Its cognate antigen is unknown. This sample was taken from a study of T cells after yellow fever vaccination. TCRdb independently ran MiXCR on the 5' RACE reads; one entry per CDR3 protein. The data hold approximately 350,000 distinct CDR3 sequences, with 11% observed a single time. Study-wide results and caveats: Detected again after the booster were most primary-vaccination clones, at 95% to 98% CD4 and 88% CD8. High-abundance clonotypes from the bulk population could contaminate FACS-sorted repertoires.

The germline V gene has CDR1 MNHNY and CDR2 SVGAGI (reference sequence). This CDR3 contains 13 residues. V trimming: 7 bases; J trimming: 4 bases; junction bases outside the gene matches: 2. The chain uses TRBV6-6 and TRBJ1-1, with 11 nucleotides matching TRBD1. Sequencing was performed on PBMCs, taken on the day of the first yellow fever vaccination. The sequence came from a man younger than 35 who received the YFV17D yellow fever vaccine. The DNA of the CDR3 is TGTGCCAGCACCGGGACAGGGGGCACTGAAGCTTTCTTT. Translated: CASTGTGGTEAFF.